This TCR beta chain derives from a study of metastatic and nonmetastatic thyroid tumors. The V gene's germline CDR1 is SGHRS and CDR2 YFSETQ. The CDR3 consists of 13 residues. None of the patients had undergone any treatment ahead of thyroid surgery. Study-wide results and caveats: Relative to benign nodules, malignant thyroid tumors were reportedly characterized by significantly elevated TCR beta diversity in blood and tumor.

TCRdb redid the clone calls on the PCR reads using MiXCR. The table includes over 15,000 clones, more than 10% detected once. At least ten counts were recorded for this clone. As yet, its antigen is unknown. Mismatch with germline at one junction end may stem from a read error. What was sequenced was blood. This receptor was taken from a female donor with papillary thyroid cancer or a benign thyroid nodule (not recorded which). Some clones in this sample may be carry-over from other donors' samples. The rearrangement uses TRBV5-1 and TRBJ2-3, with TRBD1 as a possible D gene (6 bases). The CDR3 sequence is CASSLGATDTQYF. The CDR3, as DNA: TGCGCCAGCAGTTTGGGGGCCACAGATACGCAGTATTTT.